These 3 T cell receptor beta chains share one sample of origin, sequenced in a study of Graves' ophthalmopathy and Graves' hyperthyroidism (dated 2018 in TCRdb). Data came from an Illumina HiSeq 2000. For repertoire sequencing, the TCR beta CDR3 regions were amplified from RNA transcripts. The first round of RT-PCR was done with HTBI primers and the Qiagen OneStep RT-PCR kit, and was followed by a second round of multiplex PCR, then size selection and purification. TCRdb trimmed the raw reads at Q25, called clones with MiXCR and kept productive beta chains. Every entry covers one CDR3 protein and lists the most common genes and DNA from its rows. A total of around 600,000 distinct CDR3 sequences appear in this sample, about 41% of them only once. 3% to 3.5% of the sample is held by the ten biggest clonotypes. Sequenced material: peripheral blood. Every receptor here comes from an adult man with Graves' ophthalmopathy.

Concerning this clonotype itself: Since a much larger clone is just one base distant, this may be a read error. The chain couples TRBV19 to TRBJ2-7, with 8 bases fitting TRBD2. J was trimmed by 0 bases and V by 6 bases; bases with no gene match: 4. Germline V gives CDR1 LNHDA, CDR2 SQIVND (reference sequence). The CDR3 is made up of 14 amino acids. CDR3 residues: CASRGSGTSYEQYF. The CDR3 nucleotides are TGTGCCAGTAGGGGTAGCGGGACCTCCTACGAGCAGTACTTC.

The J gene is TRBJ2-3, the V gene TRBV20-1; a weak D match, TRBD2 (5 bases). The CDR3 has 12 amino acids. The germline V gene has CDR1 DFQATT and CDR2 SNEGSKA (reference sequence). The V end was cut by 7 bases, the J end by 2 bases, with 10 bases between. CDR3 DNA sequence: TGCAGTGTGGTAGCGAACACAGATACGCAGTATTTT. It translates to CSVVANTDTQYF.

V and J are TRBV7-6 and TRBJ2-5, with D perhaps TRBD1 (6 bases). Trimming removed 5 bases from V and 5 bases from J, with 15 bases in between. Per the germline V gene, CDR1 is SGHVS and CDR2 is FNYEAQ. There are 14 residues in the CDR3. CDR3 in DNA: TGTGCCAGCAGCCCTACAGGGAGTTGGGAGACCCAGTACTTC. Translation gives CASSPTGSWETQYF.